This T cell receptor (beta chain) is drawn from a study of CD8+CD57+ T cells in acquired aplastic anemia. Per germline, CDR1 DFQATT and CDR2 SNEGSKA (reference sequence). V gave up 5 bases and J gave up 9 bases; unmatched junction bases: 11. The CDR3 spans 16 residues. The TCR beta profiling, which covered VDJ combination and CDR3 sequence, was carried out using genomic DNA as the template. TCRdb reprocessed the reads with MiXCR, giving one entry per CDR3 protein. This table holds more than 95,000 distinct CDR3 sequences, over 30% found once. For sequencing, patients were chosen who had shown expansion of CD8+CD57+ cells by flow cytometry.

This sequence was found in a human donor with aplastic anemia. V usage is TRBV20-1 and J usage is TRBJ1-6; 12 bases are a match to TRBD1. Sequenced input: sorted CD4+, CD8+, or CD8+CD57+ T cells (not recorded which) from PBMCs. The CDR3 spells CSAGKGQGAPGSPLHF. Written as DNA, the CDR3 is TGCAGTGCTGGGAAGGGACAGGGGGCGCCGGGTTCACCCCTCCACTTT.